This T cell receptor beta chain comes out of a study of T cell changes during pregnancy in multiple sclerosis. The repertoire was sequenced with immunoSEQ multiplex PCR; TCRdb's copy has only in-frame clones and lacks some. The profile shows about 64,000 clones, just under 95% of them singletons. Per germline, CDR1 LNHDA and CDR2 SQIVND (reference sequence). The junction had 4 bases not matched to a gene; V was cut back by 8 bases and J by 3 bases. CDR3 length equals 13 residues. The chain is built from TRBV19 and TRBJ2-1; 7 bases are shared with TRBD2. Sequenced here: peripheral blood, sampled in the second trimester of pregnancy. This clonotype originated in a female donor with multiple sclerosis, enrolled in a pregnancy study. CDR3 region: CASLAENYNEQFF. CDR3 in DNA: TGTGCCAGTCTAGCGGAAAACTACAATGAGCAGTTCTTC. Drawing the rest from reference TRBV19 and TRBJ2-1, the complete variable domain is DGGITQSPKYLFRKEGQNVTLSCEQNLNHDAMYWYRQDPGQGLRLIYYSQIVNDFQKGDIAEGYSVSREKKESFPLTVTSAQKNPTAFYLCASLAENYNEQFFGPGTRLTVL.